A single sample gave rise to the 27 T cell receptor beta chains below, sequenced in a study of blood T cell repertoires in COVID-19. Here immunoSEQ multiplex PCR was the method, and the copy in TCRdb shows in-frame clones only, minus some. The sample yields about 440,000 clones, about 90% seen once. The sequenced material came from PBMCs or T cells enriched from blood (not recorded which). The receptor source for this set is a man aged 18 to 35 who had recovered from COVID-19.

CDR3 in DNA: TGTGCCAGCAGTTTAGGGACAGGGGTGGGTAATGAAAAACTGTTTTTT. Amino acids: CASSLGTGVGNEKLFF. V is TRBV28 and J is TRBJ1-4, with TRBD1 identical over 10 bases. V was pared by 2 bases and J by 4 bases, with 4 bases of the junction left unmatched. The germline V gene has CDR1 MDHEN and CDR2 SYDVKM. The CDR3 length is 16 residues.

The chain couples TRBV5-6 to TRBJ2-1; D possibly corresponds to TRBD1 (7 bases). CDR1 is SGHDT and CDR2 is YYEEEE in the germline V gene. Trimming pared 0 bases from V and 4 bases from J, leaving 17 bases between. The CDR3 contains 17 residues. CDR3 region: CASSLAIRGASYNEQFF. CDR3 nucleotides: TGTGCCAGCAGCTTGGCCATCAGGGGGGCGTCTTACAATGAGCAGTTCTTC.

This clone has a handful of counts. The chain uses TRBV24-1 and TRBJ1-2; TRBD1 agrees at 9 bases. There are 14 residues in the CDR3. The V gene's germline CDR1 is KGHDR and CDR2 SFDVKD. Germline trimming cut 4 bases from V and 5 bases from J; bases unmatched to any gene: 4. CDR3 loop: CATSDPGQGYGYTF. CDR3 DNA sequence: TGTGCCACCAGTGACCCCGGACAGGGGTATGGCTACACCTTC.

The chain joins TRBV24-1 to TRBJ2-7, with 11 nucleotides matching TRBD2. With V trimmed by 4 bases and J by 3 bases, 7 bases remained unmatched. In germline, CDR1 is KGHDR, CDR2 SFDVKD. The CDR3 has 16 residues. The CDR3 here is CATSDRSGRELYEQYF. For the CDR3, the DNA is TGTGCCACCAGTGACCGTAGCGGGAGGGAACTCTACGAGCAGTACTTC.

The table lists this clone with a few counts. The chain has TRBV24-1 and TRBJ2-3; 10 bases are shared with TRBD2. J gave up 2 bases and V 7 bases, and 20 bases lay outside the gene matches. This CDR3 has 20 amino acids. CDR1 KGHDR and CDR2 SFDVKD come from the germline V gene. The CDR3 sequence is CATSDPGGLAGAHLTDTQYF. The DNA for the CDR3 is TGTGCCACCAGCGACCCCGGCGGGCTAGCGGGAGCCCATCTCACAGATACGCAGTATTTT.

The chain links TRBV6-5 to TRBJ1-1, with D possibly TRBD1 on 6 matching bases. V lost 6 bases to trimming and J lost 0 bases, with 14 bases between them. The CDR3 consists of 15 residues. Germline V gene sequence: CDR1 MNHEY, CDR2 SVGAGI. The CDR3, as DNA: TGTGCCAGCAGCCGTACTACAGGGCTGAACACTGAAGCTTTCTTT. It encodes CASSRTTGLNTEAFF.

The chain recombines TRBV10-3 with TRBJ2-7, with D possibly TRBD1 on 6 matching bases. Germline lookup yields CDR1 ENHRY and CDR2 SYGVKD. The CDR3 contains 13 residues. V gave up 4 bases and J gave up 4 bases, with 11 bases separating them. CDR3 protein: CAISAGVAYEQYF. The CDR3 DNA reads as TGTGCCATCAGTGCAGGGGTGGCATACGAGCAGTACTTC.

This clone appeared a single time. The chain employs TRBV10-2 and TRBJ2-7; the D gene is possibly TRBD2 (6 bases). Trimming stripped 7 bases from V and 6 bases from J, with 16 bases between. CDR1 and CDR2 (germline): WSHSY, SAAADI. The CDR3 covers 13 residues. The CDR3 protein is CASIAAGRTEQYF. The CDR3 DNA follows: TGCGCCAGCATAGCGGCAGGACGAACCGAGCAGTACTTC.

This rearrangement joins TRBV7-8 to TRBJ2-7; D perhaps matches TRBD1 (6 bases). V lost 4 bases, J lost 2 bases, and 12 bases lay in between. The CDR3 is made up of 14 amino acids. CDR1 is SGHVS, CDR2 FQNEAQ, per germline. CDR3 coding DNA: TGTGCCAGCAGCTCCCGACAGGAGCCCTACGAGCAGTACTTC. Translating it yields CASSSRQEPYEQYF.

The chain has TRBV15 and TRBJ1-1; D is possibly TRBD1 (6 bases). With 8 bases removed from V and 2 bases from J, the gap between germline ends came to 27 bases. Germline V gives CDR1 LNHNV, CDR2 YYDKDF (reference sequence). The CDR3 has 18 amino acids. The CDR3 sequence is CATQELDRYLTYNTEAFF. In DNA form, the CDR3 reads TGTGCCACCCAGGAACTAGACAGGTACTTAACTTATAACACTGAAGCTTTCTTT.

The gene calls are TRBV29-1 and TRBJ2-7; 9 positions agree with TRBD1. V lost 5 bases and J lost 5; bases outside the gene matches: 10. Germline CDR1 reads SQVTM; CDR2 reads ANQGSEA. The CDR3 runs 14 residues. CDR3 amino acids: CSVLGGQGFDEQYF. The CDR3 DNA sequence: TGCAGCGTTCTAGGGGGACAGGGATTCGACGAGCAGTACTTC.

V is TRBV19 and J is TRBJ2-3; D remains unclear. This CDR3 comprises 12 residues. Trimming shortened V by 3 bases and J by 3 bases, and 4 bases separated the two germline ends. From germline, CDR1 is LNHDA and CDR2 SQIVND (reference sequence). The CDR3 sequence: CASSMLTDTQYF. CDR3 sequence (DNA): TGTGCCAGTAGTATGCTAACAGATACGCAGTATTTT.

This clone was observed a handful of times. The chain joins TRBV12-3 or TRBV12-4 to TRBJ1-3; possibly TRBD1 for D (6 bases). The CDR3 loop spans 13 amino acids. Trimming shortened V by 6 bases and J by 2 bases, and 8 bases separated the two germline ends. CDR3 in amino acids: CASSYRAGNTIYF. For the CDR3, the DNA is TGTGCCAGCAGCTACAGGGCTGGAAACACCATATATTTT.

This sequence joins TRBV21-1 and TRBJ1-1. TRBV21-1 is deemed a pseudogene. This CDR3 has 17 amino acids. CDR3: CASSKGLRDNMNTEAFF. In DNA, the CDR3 is TGTGCCAGCAGCAAAGGATTGAGGGATAACATGAACACTGAAGCTTTCTTT.

This clone has only a few counts. The rearrangement joins TRBV19 to TRBJ1-5, with TRBD1 matching 7 bases. Looked up from germline, CDR1 is LNHDA and CDR2 is SQIVND (reference sequence). J lost 1 base, V lost 5 bases, and 11 bases had no gene match. The CDR3 consists of 17 residues. DNA for the CDR3: TGTGCCAGTAGTTCGGACAGGTTGATGGTAAGCAATCAGCCCCAGCATTTT. Translation gives CASSSDRLMVSNQPQHF.

The chain combines TRBV9 with TRBJ1-2, with D maybe TRBD1 (5 bases). This CDR3 spans 14 amino acids. V was pared by 0 bases and J by 4 bases, with 10 bases between. The V gene's germline CDR1 is SGDLS and CDR2 YYNGEE. CDR3 loop: CASSVGGGTYGYTF. The DNA of the CDR3 is TGTGCCAGCAGCGTAGGCGGAGGGACCTATGGCTACACCTTC. Filled out from reference TRBV9 and TRBJ1-2, the complete variable domain reads DSGVTQTPKHLITATGQRVTLRCSPRSGDLSVYWYQQSLDQGLQFLIQYYNGEERAKGNILERFSAQQFPDLHSELNLSSLELGDSALYFCASSVGGGTYGYTFGSGTRLTVV.

This chain joins TRBV7-3 and TRBJ2-1; 9 nucleotides line up with TRBD1. V lost 1 base, J lost 3 bases, and 1 base stayed unmatched. The CDR3 consists of 15 residues. Per the germline V gene, CDR1 is SGHTA and CDR2 is FQGTGA. The CDR3 DNA follows: TGTGCCAGCAGCTTAATGGGACAGGGCTACAATGAGCAGTTCTTC. This translates into CASSLMGQGYNEQFF.

The CDR3 spells CAISESSKGEGYGYTF. CDR3 DNA sequence: TGTGCCATCAGTGAAAGTTCAAAGGGGGAGGGCTATGGCTACACCTTC. V gene TRBV10-3 combines with J gene TRBJ1-2; possible D gene TRBD1, 6 bases. CDR3 length equals 16 residues. Germline CDR1 reads ENHRY; CDR2 reads SYGVKD. V dropped 3 bases and J dropped 4 bases, with 18 bases sitting between them.

This chain joins TRBV2 and TRBJ1-5; D is ambiguous. The length of the CDR3 is 13 residues. Trimming took off 8 bases at V and 1 base at J, with 9 bases between the two ends. The germline CDR1 and CDR2 sequences are SNHLY and FYNNEI. DNA of the CDR3: TGTGCCAGCTCTCCGGTGAGCAATCAGCCCCAGCATTTT. Translation: CASSPVSNQPQHF.

This chain uses TRBV6-5 with TRBJ1-3; 7 bases are a match to TRBD1. CDR3 length: 16 amino acids. CDR1 MNHEY and CDR2 SVGAGI come from the germline V gene. V shed 0 bases, J shed 2 bases, and the junction held 4 bases outside the gene matches. The CDR3 DNA reads TGTGCCAGCAGTTACTCGAATAGGGGGCCTGGAAACACCATATATTTT. Amino acids: CASSYSNRGPGNTIYF.

The genes are TRBV5-1 and TRBJ2-7, with D perhaps matching TRBD2 (5 bases). V lost 0 bases and J lost 3, with 13 bases in between. Germline CDR1 SGHRS, CDR2 YFSETQ. There are 15 residues in the CDR3. Here the CDR3 reads CASSLELGVNYEQYF. The CDR3 DNA follows: TGCGCCAGCAGCTTGGAGCTGGGAGTGAACTACGAGCAGTACTTC.

The CDR3 sequence: CASLMTGSNQPQHF. The CDR3 DNA reads as TGTGCCAGCCTAATGACAGGCAGCAATCAGCCCCAGCATTTT. The chain carries TRBV28 and TRBJ1-5, with D maybe TRBD1 (6 bases). V was pared by 8 bases and J by 1 base, with 12 bases between. The CDR3 loop spans 14 amino acids. The germline V gene has CDR1 MDHEN and CDR2 SYDVKM.

The V call is TRBV9, the J call TRBJ1-3; D is uncertain. This CDR3 has 16 amino acids. V gave up 0 bases and J gave up 0 bases, with 10 bases separating them. Germline CDR1 is SGDLS and CDR2 is YYNGEE. CDR3 residues: CASSVVPNFSGNTIYF. In DNA form, the CDR3 reads TGTGCCAGCAGCGTAGTCCCAAATTTCTCTGGAAACACCATATATTTT.

The J gene is TRBJ2-3, the V gene TRBV7-3; TRBD2 might be the D (5 bases). V shed 5 bases and J shed 3 bases, with 12 bases lying between them. Per the germline V gene, CDR1 is SGHTA and CDR2 is FQGTGA. This CDR3 is 14 amino acids long. The DNA for the CDR3 is TGTGCCAGCAGCCGACGGACTGATACAGATACGCAGTATTTT. It translates to CASSRRTDTDTQYF.

A note on this clone: At one of its ends the junction is not consistent with the germline gene, which may arise from a read error. The chain links TRBV6-5 to TRBJ1-1; 9 bases are a match to TRBD1. Germline lookup yields CDR1 MNHEY and CDR2 SVGAGI. This CDR3 is built from 12 residues. The CDR3 sequence is CASSEWRTGELF. The CDR3, as DNA: TGTGCCAGCTCTGAATGGAGGACAGGGGAACTCTTT.

This clone has only one observation. This sequence joins TRBV27 and TRBJ2-2; 9 bases are a match to TRBD2. Germline V gene lookup returns CDR1 MNHEY and CDR2 SMNVEV (reference sequence). This CDR3 region has 17 residues. V gave up 2 bases and J gave up 3 bases; unmatched junction bases: 7. Here the CDR3 reads CASSLDRLAGHTGELFF. CDR3 nucleotides: TGTGCCAGCAGTTTAGATCGCCTAGCGGGACACACCGGGGAGCTGTTTTTT.

The V gene is TRBV7-8, the J gene TRBJ2-3; 9 positions match TRBD1. The CDR3 loop spans 16 amino acids. Germline lookup yields CDR1 SGHVS and CDR2 FQNEAQ. Losses at the gene ends were 5 bases for V and 4 bases for J; bases not matched to a gene: 10. In DNA form, the CDR3 reads TGTGCCAGCAGCCATACCGGGACAGGGCTTCCAGATACGCAGTATTTT. Its protein is CASSHTGTGLPDTQYF.